This T cell receptor beta chain was identified during a study of blood T cell repertoires in COVID-19. At the level of the study: Some COVID-19 samples were acute and others convalescent; all came from the United States, Italy and Spain.

Participant age was 18 to 89 years, and participants resided in around 24 US areas. Cohort assignment relied on participant-reported clinical history. As handled by the study authors: Estimates of nucleated cell counts were drawn from the amplification of reference gene primers. Assay: immunoSEQ multiplex PCR; the TCRdb copy retains only in-frame clones and omits some. The V and J calls and clone size are taken from that table; D and trimming were inferred from the DNA. The sample holds 290,000 or so clones; approximately 78% are singletons and the top ten take over 4%. The sample was PBMCs or T cells enriched from blood (not recorded which). This receptor was taken from a man aged 35-49 years who had been exposed to COVID-19.

The DNA of the CDR3 is TGTGCCAGCAGCAAGGAAGTTCAGACAGGGTGCCGTCAGCCCCAGCATTTT. Its protein product is CASSKEVQTGCRQPQHF. The rearrangement uses TRBV21-1 and TRBJ1-5; TRBD1, the D gene given by the table, was not confirmed from the DNA. TRBV21-1 counts as a pseudogene. CDR3 length: 17 amino acids.